The table lists the clone carrying this T cell receptor (beta chain) with many counts. Its antigen is undetermined. This sample was taken from a study of T cells after yellow fever vaccination. The wider study: The SMART-Seq v4 Ultra Low Input method served to prepare the low-cell-number fractions.

TCRdb analysed the 5' RACE reads with MiXCR anew, one entry per CDR3 protein. Found here are a few hundred thousand distinct CDR3 sequences, more than 3% of them singletons; the top ten hold less than 3.5%. The V gene's germline CDR1 is SNHLY and CDR2 FYNNEI. V was shortened by 7 bases and J by 5 bases, with 8 bases between the two germline ends. CDR3 length: 12 residues. Study results and limitations: Repertoires sorted by FACS could include abundant clonotypes that are contaminants from the bulk population. Clonotypes found in both CD4 and CD8 compartments made up a small share. Peak timing came faster in the weaker secondary response, day 5 versus 15.

This chain connects TRBV2 to TRBJ2-2; no definite D call. This clonotype originated in a man between 18 and 29 years old who received the YFV17D yellow fever vaccine. The sequencing used CD4+ T cells sorted from PBMCs, collected 10 days after the yellow fever booster vaccination. The CDR3 loop reads CASTLTTGELFF. The DNA for the CDR3 is TGTGCCAGCACCTTAACTACCGGGGAGCTGTTTTTT.